Shown below are 2 T cell receptor beta chains from a single sample sequenced in a study of metastatic and nonmetastatic thyroid tumors. MiXCR reprocessed the PCR reads for TCRdb. This sample carries roughly 81,000 clones, approximately 9% of them seen once, and the ten largest clones take 8.8%. There were no patients who had received any treatment before thyroid surgery. The sequenced sample consisted of blood. The receptors were sampled from a female donor with papillary thyroid cancer or a benign thyroid nodule (not recorded which). Some clones in this sample may be carry-over from other donors' samples.

This clone was recorded at least ten times. V usage is TRBV7-3 and J usage is TRBJ2-3, with D perhaps TRBD2 (5 bases). Germline V gene lookup returns CDR1 SGHTA and CDR2 FQGTGA. V lost 6 bases and J 8 bases, leaving 15 bases between the germline ends. The length of the CDR3 is 13 residues. The CDR3 bases are TGTGCCAGCAGTTTTCCGCCCCGGGGTACGCAGTATTTT. This translates into CASSFPPRGTQYF.

The chain links TRBV6-1 to TRBJ1-2; a possible D gene is TRBD1 (5 bases). This CDR3 is 16 amino acids long. Germline CDR1 MNHNS, CDR2 SASEGT. V gave up 6 bases and J gave up 7 bases, with 24 bases separating them. The CDR3 sequence is CASSRPQDSLGGGYTF. The CDR3 coding sequence is TGTGCCAGCAGCCGACCCCAAGACAGTCTCGGGGGTGGCTACACCTTC.